This TCR beta chain was found in a study of cytomegalovirus exposure and HLA in healthy donors. Generated by immunoSEQ multiplex PCR, the TCRdb table keeps only in-frame clones and is missing some. The sample lists 150,000 to 200,000 clones, about three quarters occurring once. Between the trimmed V and J ends, which lost 1 base and 2 bases, there was a span of 6 bases. The CDR3 consists of 14 residues. Germline V gene data show CDR1 as SGHVS and CDR2 as FNYEAQ. The sequencing sample was made of PBMCs. V gene TRBV7-6 combines with J gene TRBJ1-3; perhaps TRBD1 as D (6 bases). The TCR was taken from a woman in her thirties in good health and CMV-seronegative. CDR3 bases: TGTGCCAGCAGCTTAGGACAGGCTGGAAACACCATATATTTT. Protein sequence: CASSLGQAGNTIYF.